This T cell receptor beta chain was sequenced in a study of immune heterogeneity within non-small cell lung tumors. Study background: There was 1 tumor not otherwise specified, along with 10 non-squamous carcinomas and several squamous cell carcinomas. Study-wide points: Different patients shared few of their high-frequency T-cell receptor beta clonotypes. Recurrence of identical dominant CDR3 beta clonotypes was observed across intrapatient tumor sites, concomitant with site-unique high-frequency clones.

The template for each sample was about 660 ng of genomic DNA, which had been extracted from bulk tumor tissue. Taken during surgery, several biopsies per primary tumor were spaced as far apart as possible within the tumor mass. Enrolled patients presented with newly diagnosed, previously untreated non-small cell lung cancer and underwent curative surgery. Multiplex PCR amplified the TCR beta CDR3 region. Its first round ran for roughly 10 cycles with 32 V and 13 J primers. In TCRdb, the multiplex PCR reads were re-called with MiXCR into one record per CDR3 protein. The sample records roughly 14,000 distinct CDR3 sequences, 25% to 35% being singletons. This clonotype appeared a few times. What it recognizes is unknown. The V end was cut by 4 bases, the J end by 5 bases, with 9 bases between. The CDR3 length is 12 residues. Germline CDR1 and CDR2: SQVTM and ANQGSEA.

The sample taken for sequencing was lung tumor tissue. The sequence was collected from a man in his forties or fifties with non-small cell lung cancer. The chain links TRBV29-1 to TRBJ2-1; D remains ambiguous. CDR3 coding DNA: TGCAGCGTTGTTGGGTTAAACAATGAGCAGTTCTTC. It translates to CSVVGLNNEQFF.